This TCR beta chain was identified during a study of vaccination effects on CD4 cells after COVID-19. As concerns this clone: Its antigen is unidentified.

Trimming took 1 base from V and 4 from J, leaving 13 bases between them. CDR1 is SSHAT, CDR2 FNYEAQ, per germline (reference sequence). CDR3 length: 15 residues. The assay was immunoSEQ multiplex PCR, and TCRdb's table has in-frame clones only and misses some. The sample yields some 30,000 clones, approximately 70% seen once. Culture proceeded for 9 to 11 days, and CD4+ T cells were then isolated. Half the medium was swapped for IL-2 medium on days 3 and 7. The clonotype was recovered from a human donor who received a COVID-19 vaccine. This specimen consisted of CD4+ T cells from PBMCs cultured without peptide, obtained before COVID-19 vaccination. The V gene is TRBV7-7, the J gene TRBJ2-5; maybe TRBD2 (5 bases). The CDR3 loop is CASSLVASRGETQYF. Here the CDR3 DNA reads TGTGCCAGCAGCTTAGTGGCTAGTCGGGGAGAGACCCAGTACTTC.